This T cell receptor (beta chain) stems from a study of blood T cell repertoires in COVID-19. Study-wide context: Acute and convalescent COVID-19 samples came from the United States, Italy and Spain.

CDR1 and CDR2 (germline): LGHDT, YNNKEL (reference sequence). The CDR3 runs to 14 residues. V lost 3 bases, J lost 1 base, and 7 bases lay in between. Original handling: Amplification from reference gene primers served as the basis for estimated nucleated cell counts. Clones were read by immunoSEQ multiplex PCR, and TCRdb kept only the in-frame ones, dropping some. The V and J calls and clone size were taken over from that table, and D and trimming were inferred from the DNA. The sample contains about 94,000 clones, over 75% of which appear only once. The genes are TRBV3-1 (or the pseudogene TRBV3-2) and TRBJ1-3; a weak D match, TRBD1 (6 bases). Sequencing was carried out using peripheral blood. The sequence was obtained from a human donor with acute or convalescent COVID-19. The donor label of this sample is uncertain. DNA for the CDR3: TGTGCCAGCAGCCAGGGGGCGTCTGGAAACACCATATATTTT. Translation: CASSQGASGNTIYF.